One and the same sample provided the 5 T cell receptor beta chains below, sequenced in a study of cytomegalovirus exposure and HLA in healthy donors. Generated by immunoSEQ multiplex PCR, the TCRdb table keeps only in-frame clones and is missing some. The repertoire includes around 60,000 clones, approximately 95% of them detected once, and more than 0.95% sits in the top ten. The sequenced material came from PBMCs. These receptors were obtained from a woman younger than 35 in good health and CMV-seronegative.

The rearrangement joins TRBV9 to TRBJ2-1, with TRBD2 as a possible D gene (6 bases). The germline gives CDR1 SGDLS, CDR2 YYNGEE. CDR3 length: 16 amino acids. The germline V and J ends were trimmed by 3 bases and 6 bases, with 19 bases remaining between them. CDR3 sequence (DNA): TGTGCCAGCAGCGCCGCTCATGGGCTAGCGCCCAATGAGCAGTTCTTC. Translating gives CASSAAHGLAPNEQFF.

The V call is TRBV27, the J call TRBJ2-7, with a weak D call TRBD1 (5 bases). V was shortened by 6 bases and J by 6 bases, with 15 bases between the two germline ends. Germline CDR1 MNHEY, CDR2 SMNVEV (reference sequence). There are 13 residues in the CDR3. The CDR3 coding sequence is TGTGCCAGCAGGGGGCAAATGGGCTCCGAGCAGTACTTC. Translated: CASRGQMGSEQYF.

The chain is built from TRBV7-3 and TRBJ2-2; no clear D gene. Per germline, CDR1 SGHTA and CDR2 FQGTGA. The CDR3 totals 13 residues. Trimming pared 3 bases from V and 4 bases from J, leaving 6 bases between. Here the CDR3 reads CASSLRGTGELFF. The CDR3 nucleotides read TGTGCCAGCAGCTTGCGAGGCACCGGGGAGCTGTTTTTT.

V usage is TRBV6-6 and J usage is TRBJ1-4, with D tentatively TRBD1 (5 bases). The CDR3 has 13 residues. The V and J ends lost 7 bases and 6 bases respectively, with 12 bases between them. The V gene's germline CDR1 is MNHNY and CDR2 SVGAGI (reference sequence). CDR3 amino acids: CASTVSRDEKLFF. Here the CDR3 DNA reads TGTGCCAGCACGGTCAGCAGGGATGAAAAACTGTTTTTT.

The chain is built from TRBV27 and TRBJ2-5, with D tentatively TRBD1 (6 bases). This CDR3 has 18 amino acids. V lost 3 bases to trimming and J lost 5 bases, with 25 bases between them. The germline V gene has CDR1 MNHEY and CDR2 SMNVEV (reference sequence). The CDR3 DNA reads TGTGCCAGCAGTTTCCTCCCTGGCGGGCTAGTCCAGGGGGAGACCCAGTACTTC. It yields the protein CASSFLPGGLVQGETQYF.